The text below deals with one T cell receptor (beta chain). The data belong to a study of blood T cell repertoires in COVID-19. Study-wide background: Whether acute or convalescent, the COVID-19 samples came from the United States, Italy and Spain. T cells, B-cell-depleted T cells, or PBMCs supplied cDNA or gDNA.

This CDR3 region has 16 residues. Germline V CDR1 and CDR2: KGHSH, LQKENI. V was trimmed by 4 bases and J by 1 base, leaving 14 bases between them. As handled by the study authors: Amplification with reference gene primers provided the estimates of nucleated cell counts. Clones were read by immunoSEQ multiplex PCR, and TCRdb kept only the in-frame ones, dropping some. Clone size and V and J calls were adopted from that table, with D and trimming inferred from the DNA. The sample contains roughly 130,000 clones, roughly 80% of which appear only once. The chain links TRBV18 to TRBJ1-5; weak D call: TRBD1 (5 bases). This TCR derives from a woman between 50 and 59 years old with acute or convalescent COVID-19. The sample consisted of peripheral blood. The DNA for the CDR3 is TGTGCCAGCTCACTCAGCTCAGCAGGGAGCAATCAGCCCCAGCATTTT. It encodes CASSLSSAGSNQPQHF.